The rows below give T cell receptor beta chains drawn from one sample of a study of blood T cell repertoires in COVID-19. Sequenced by immunoSEQ multiplex PCR; TCRdb stores in-frame clones only, minus some. This sample carries roughly 59,000 clones, 65% to 85% of them seen once, and the ten largest clones take about 6.4%. Specimen: peripheral blood. The receptors shown here come from a woman in her fifties or sixties with active or convalescent COVID-19. CDR3s include the opening cysteine and the closing phenylalanine or tryptophan. A D gene is named only where the DNA matches it firmly. Some rows have no size entry. The others give once, few or many, or a class for an expanded clone.

clone size,CDR3 length,J gene,D gene,V gene,CDR3 DNA,CDR3 protein
-,15,TRBJ2-1,TRBD1,TRBV7-9,TGTGCCAGCAGCCCTGACAGGGGGTCCTACAATGAGCAGTTCTTC,CASSPDRGSYNEQFF
-,16,TRBJ2-2,TRBD2,TRBV7-3,TGTGCCAGCAGCTTAAACGGCGGGAGGGCCCCCGGGGAGCTGTTTTTT,CASSLNGGRAPGELFF
few,14,TRBJ1-6,-,TRBV6-6,TGTGCCAGCAGTTACAGAGAGGGAAGTTCACCCCTCCACTTT,CASSYREGSSPLHF
-,15,TRBJ1-4,-,TRBV7-9,TGTGCCAGCAGCTTAGCGGGGGCGCAAGGTGAAAAACTGTTTTTT,CASSLAGAQGEKLFF
-,15,TRBJ1-1,-,TRBV27,TGTGCCAGCAGTTTATATCGGGGTATAGGGACTGAAGCTTTCTTT,CASSLYRGIGTEAFF
-,17,TRBJ2-2,TRBD2,TRBV7-6,TGTGCCAGCAGCTTAGAGTTCGGGGGGAGTGACACCGGGGAGCTGTTTTTT,CASSLEFGGSDTGELFF
-,14,TRBJ2-7,-,TRBV9,TGTGCCAGCAGCGTAGACCACAGGGCTAACGAGCAGTACTTC,CASSVDHRANEQYF
-,14,TRBJ1-1,-,TRBV11-2,TGTGCCAGCAGCTCTCAGGGGCGCGGCACTGAAGCTTTCTTT,CASSSQGRGTEAFF
-,11,TRBJ2-7,-,TRBV6-5,TGTGCCAGCAGCAAGGGGTACGAGCAGTACTTC,CASSKGYEQYF
-,16,TRBJ2-4,TRBD1,TRBV5-1,TGCGCCAGCAGTCAAAATACAGGGGGCGCAGGGAACATTCAGTACTTC,CASSQNTGGAGNIQYF
-,19,TRBJ2-2,TRBD2,TRBV9,TGTGCCAGCAGCGTACCAGCTAGCGGGAGGGCGAGAGGAACCGGGGAGCTGTTTTTT,CASSVPASGRARGTGELFF
-,16,TRBJ2-5,TRBD1,TRBV6-6,TGTGCCAGCAGTCCAGACAGGGGGCGCATCCAAGAGACCCAGTACTTC,CASSPDRGRIQETQYF
-,16,TRBJ1-2,TRBD1,TRBV5-4,TGTGCCAGCAGCTTGGTCCGACAGGGTGGGGACTATGGCTACACCTTC,CASSLVRQGGDYGYTF
once,16,TRBJ2-1,-,TRBV7-6,TGTGCCAGCAGCTTAGTTCGGGGGGCCATTCACAATGAGCAGTTCTTC,CASSLVRGAIHNEQFF
few,14,TRBJ2-1,-,TRBV7-9,TGTGCCAGCAGCTTAGCACTCAGGGGGGAAAAGGAGTTCTTC,CASSLALRGEKEFF
medium-sized,13,TRBJ1-1,TRBD1,TRBV18,TGTGCCAGCTCACAAGACAGGGTGGGGGAAGCTTTCTTT,CASSQDRVGEAFF
-,13,TRBJ1-2,-,TRBV6-5,TGTGCCAGCAGTTACTCCGACAGCTATGGCTACACCTTC,CASSYSDSYGYTF
-,13,TRBJ1-2,-,TRBV6-5,TGTGCCAGCCGCAACAGGGCTCCCTATGGCTACACCTTC,CASRNRAPYGYTF
-,13,TRBJ2-2,TRBD1,TRBV11-1,TGTGCCAGCCAGACAGGGGTGTCCGGGGAGCTGTTTTTT,CASQTGVSGELFF
-,16,TRBJ2-1,TRBD2,TRBV9,TGTGCCAGCAGCGACCAGACCCTAGCGGGAATCCATGAGCAGTTCTTC,CASSDQTLAGIHEQFF
once,14,TRBJ1-5,TRBD1,TRBV19,TGTGCCAGTAGTATAGGGACAGGGGTCCAGCCCCAGCATTTT,CASSIGTGVQPQHF
-,17,TRBJ1-6,TRBD1,TRBV25-1,TGTGCCAGCCGCGACAACAGGGGCCCCAAGTCGGGGTCACCCCTCCACTTT,CASRDNRGPKSGSPLHF
-,19,TRBJ1-2,TRBD1,TRBV4-1,TGCGCCAGCAGCCAAGGAGCCCGGACAGGGAGTGGCGGGTACTATGGCTACACCTTC,CASSQGARTGSGGYYGYTF
-,13,TRBJ1-1,-,TRBV19,TGTGCCAGTTTCCGGACAGTTAACACTGAAGCTTTCTTT,CASFRTVNTEAFF
-,16,TRBJ1-5,-,TRBV5-5,TGTGCCAGCAGCCCTCGGGAGGGGGGGGCCAATCAGCCCCAGCATTTT,CASSPREGGANQPQHF
-,11,TRBJ1-4,-,TRBV20-1,TGCAGTGCTAGAGATCGTGAGAAACTGTTTTTT,CSARDREKLFF
-,16,TRBJ1-3,-,TRBV15,TGTGCCACCAGCAGAGATCCAGGTATCTCTGGAAACACCATATATTTT,CATSRDPGISGNTIYF
-,17,TRBJ1-1,TRBD1,TRBV7-8,TGTGCCAGCAGCTATCGGGACAGGGGGCTAGGAAACACTGAAGCTTTCTTT,CASSYRDRGLGNTEAFF
once,16,TRBJ2-7,TRBD2,TRBV27,TGTGCCAGCAGTTTAACGGGGGGTGTTCTATCCTACGAGCAGTACTTC,CASSLTGGVLSYEQYF
-,14,TRBJ2-5,-,TRBV6-2/TRBV6-3,TGTGCCAGCAGTTATCAGCGGAACCAAGAGACCCAGTACTTC,CASSYQRNQETQYF
-,17,TRBJ2-3,TRBD2,TRBV5-1,TGCGCCAGCAGCTTGAACCCCAGCGGGAGTCGGTCAGATACGCAGTATTTT,CASSLNPSGSRSDTQYF
-,13,TRBJ1-1,-,TRBV2,TGTGCCAGCAGTGAACGAGTAACAGGTGAAGCTTTCTTT,CASSERVTGEAFF
few,13,TRBJ1-6,-,TRBV14,TGTGCCAGCAGCCAGGAGCAGGGGACACCCCTCCACTTT,CASSQEQGTPLHF
-,12,TRBJ1-1,-,TRBV6-2/TRBV6-3,TGTGCCAGCAGTTTGGGGGGTTATGAAGCTTTCTTT,CASSLGGYEAFF
-,18,TRBJ1-2,TRBD1,TRBV4-1,TGCGCCAGCAGCAGTACCGGGACAGGGGGGGGTCGAAGCTATGGCTACACCTTC,CASSSTGTGGGRSYGYTF
-,16,TRBJ2-3,-,TRBV15,TGTGCCACCAGCAGAGATCAGCGGACTAGCACAGATACGCAGTATTTT,CATSRDQRTSTDTQYF
few,13,TRBJ1-3,TRBD1,TRBV18,TGTGCCAGCTCTCTCGACAGGGGGAACACCATATATTTT,CASSLDRGNTIYF
-,16,TRBJ2-3,TRBD1,TRBV28,TGTGCCAGCAGCACAAACCGGGACAGGGGCCCAGATACGCAGTATTTT,CASSTNRDRGPDTQYF
-,11,TRBJ2-7,-,TRBV6-5,TGTGCCAGCCAGACACCTCTTAAGCAGTACTTC,CASQTPLKQYF
-,15,TRBJ1-4,TRBD1,TRBV10-3,TGTGCCATCAGTATGAGTCGGGACAGAAACGAAAAACTGTTTTTT,CAISMSRDRNEKLFF
-,14,TRBJ1-6,-,TRBV7-3,TGTGCCAGCAGCTTAGGGGGGGGAAATTCACCCCTCCACTTT,CASSLGGGNSPLHF
-,14,TRBJ1-6,-,TRBV6-5,TGTGCCAGCACCCCCCAGTGGGGCGGTTCACCCCTCCACTTT,CASTPQWGGSPLHF
-,14,TRBJ1-6,TRBD1,TRBV19,TGTGCCAGTAGTATGGGACAGATTAATTCACCCCTCCACTTT,CASSMGQINSPLHF
-,13,TRBJ1-1,TRBD1,TRBV6-2/TRBV6-3,TGTGCCAGCAGTCCCCGACAGGGTGCTGAAGCTTTCTTT,CASSPRQGAEAFF
-,17,TRBJ2-1,TRBD2,TRBV7-2,TGTGCCAGCAGCCCTGAGGGGCGGGAGGGCCCGGGAAATGAGCAGTTCTTC,CASSPEGREGPGNEQFF
-,16,TRBJ1-2,-,TRBV25-1,TGTGCCAGCAGTGAATACTTATTGACAGGTCGGGGCGGCTACACCTTC,CASSEYLLTGRGGYTF
-,17,TRBJ1-1,TRBD1,TRBV5-1,TGCGCCAGCAGCCCGGGACAGCGTCTAAAATTGAACACTGAAGCTTTCTTT,CASSPGQRLKLNTEAFF
many,13,TRBJ2-7,TRBD2,TRBV27,TGTGCCAGCACGGGACTAGCGGCCAGGGAGCAGTACTTC,CASTGLAAREQYF